Below are 3 T cell receptor beta chains sequenced from a single sample in a study of regulatory T cells in long-lasting Graves disease. With iRepertoire HTBI primers and Arm-PCR of CDR3 regions, TCR beta libraries were built. TCRdb recomputed calls from the multiplex PCR reads with MiXCR, one row per CDR3 protein. The data hold fewer than 450,000 distinct CDR3 sequences, with approximately 16% observed a single time. Described time point: newly diagnosed GD, antithyroid drugs for less than 3 months. TCR sequences were obtained from RNA taken from PBMCs. These data are also associated with another study on T cells in Graves' hyperthyroidism and ophthalmopathy.

Sequences were derived from peripheral blood mononuclear cells (PBMCs), sampled at new diagnosis, from a patient treated with antithyroid drugs. These receptors were obtained from a middle-aged woman with Graves disease.

This clonotype was found a few times. The chain is built from TRBV3-1 and TRBJ1-2; 7 bases line up with TRBD1. J was trimmed by 8 bases and V by 0 bases; bases with no gene match: 15. The CDR3 runs 17 residues. Germline CDR1 LGHDT, CDR2 YNNKEL (reference sequence). The CDR3 nucleotides are TGTGCCAGCAGCCAAGATCTCTCAGGGGGGGTAATTAGAGGCTACACCTTC. Its protein product is CASSQDLSGGVIRGYTF.

Remarks on this clonotype: A far larger clone differs by one base, so this is likely a read error. The chain recombines TRBV11-2 with TRBJ2-1; 7 positions match TRBD1. CDR3 length: 12 residues. Germline CDR1 is SGHAT and CDR2 is FQNNGV. V lost 4 bases and J lost 10; bases outside the gene matches: 4. CDR3 region: CASSWDSYEQFF. The CDR3 DNA reads as TGTGCCAGCAGCTGGGACAGCTACGAGCAGTTCTTC.

In regard to this clonotype: A much larger clonotype is one base distant, so this may be a read error. The gene calls are TRBV29-1 and TRBJ2-3; D not certain. The germline V gene has CDR1 SQVTM and CDR2 ANQGSEA. The CDR3 contains 12 residues. CDR3 sequence: CSGHRNTDTQCF. CDR3 sequence (DNA): TGCAGCGGCCACAGAAACACAGATACGCAGTGTTTT.